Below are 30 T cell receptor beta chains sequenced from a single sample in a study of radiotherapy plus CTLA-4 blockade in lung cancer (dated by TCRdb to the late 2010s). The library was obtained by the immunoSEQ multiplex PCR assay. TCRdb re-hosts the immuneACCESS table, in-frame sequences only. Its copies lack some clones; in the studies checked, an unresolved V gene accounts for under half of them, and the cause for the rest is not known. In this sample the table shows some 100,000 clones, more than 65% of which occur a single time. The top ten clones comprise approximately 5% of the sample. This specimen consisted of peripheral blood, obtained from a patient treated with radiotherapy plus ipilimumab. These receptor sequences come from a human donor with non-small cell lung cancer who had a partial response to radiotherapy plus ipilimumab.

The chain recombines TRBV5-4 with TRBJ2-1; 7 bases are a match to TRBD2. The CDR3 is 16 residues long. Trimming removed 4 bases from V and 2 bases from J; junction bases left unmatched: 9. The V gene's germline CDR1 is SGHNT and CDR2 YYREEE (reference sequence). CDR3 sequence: CASSLPSGLTYNEQFF. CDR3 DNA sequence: TGTGCCAGCAGCCTGCCTAGCGGTTTAACCTACAATGAGCAGTTCTTC.

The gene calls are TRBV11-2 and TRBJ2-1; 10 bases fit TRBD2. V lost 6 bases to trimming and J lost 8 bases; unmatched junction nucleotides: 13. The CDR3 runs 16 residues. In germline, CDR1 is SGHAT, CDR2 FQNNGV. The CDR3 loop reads CASRRLAGSYGYEQFF. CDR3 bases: TGTGCCAGCAGGCGACTAGCGGGTTCGTACGGTTATGAGCAGTTCTTC. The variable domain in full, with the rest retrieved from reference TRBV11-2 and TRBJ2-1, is EAGVAQSPRYKIIEKRQSVAFWCNPISGHATLYWYQQILGQGPKLLIQFQNNGVVDDSQLPKDRFSAERLKGVDSTLKIQPAKLEDSAVYLCASRRLAGSYGYEQFFGPGTRLTVL.

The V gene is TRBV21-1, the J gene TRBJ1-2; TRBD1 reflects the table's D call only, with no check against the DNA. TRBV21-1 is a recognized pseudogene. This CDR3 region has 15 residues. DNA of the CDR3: TGTGCCAGCAGCAACTATCAGGGTTCCCTATATGGCTACACCTTC. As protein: CASSNYQGSLYGYTF.

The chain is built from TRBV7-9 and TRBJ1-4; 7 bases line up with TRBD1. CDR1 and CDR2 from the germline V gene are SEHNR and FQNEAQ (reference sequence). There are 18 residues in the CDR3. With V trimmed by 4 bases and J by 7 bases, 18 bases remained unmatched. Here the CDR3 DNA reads TGTGCCAGCAGCTCGACTAACAGGGGAGTATATTCCGGTGAAAAACTGTTTTTT. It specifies CASSSTNRGVYSGEKLFF.

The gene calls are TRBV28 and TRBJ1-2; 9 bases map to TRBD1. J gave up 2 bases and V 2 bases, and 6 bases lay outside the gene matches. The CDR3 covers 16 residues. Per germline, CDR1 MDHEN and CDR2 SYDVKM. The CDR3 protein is CASSLGGTGFNYGYTF. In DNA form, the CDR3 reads TGTGCCAGCAGTTTAGGGGGGACAGGGTTCAACTATGGCTACACCTTC.

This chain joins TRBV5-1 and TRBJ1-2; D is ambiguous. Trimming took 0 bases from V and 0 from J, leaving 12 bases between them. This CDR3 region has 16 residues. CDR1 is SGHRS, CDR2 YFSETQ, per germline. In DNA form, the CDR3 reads TGCGCCAGCAGCTTGGGAGCAAGCTCCTCTAACTATGGCTACACCTTC. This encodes CASSLGASSSNYGYTF.

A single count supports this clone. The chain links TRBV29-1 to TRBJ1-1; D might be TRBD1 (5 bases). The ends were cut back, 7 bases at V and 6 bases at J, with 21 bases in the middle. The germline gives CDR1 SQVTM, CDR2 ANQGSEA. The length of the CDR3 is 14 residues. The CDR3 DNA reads TGCAGCGCCACGGGGGTGAGAAATGTGGCTGAAGCTTTCTTT. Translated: CSATGVRNVAEAFF.

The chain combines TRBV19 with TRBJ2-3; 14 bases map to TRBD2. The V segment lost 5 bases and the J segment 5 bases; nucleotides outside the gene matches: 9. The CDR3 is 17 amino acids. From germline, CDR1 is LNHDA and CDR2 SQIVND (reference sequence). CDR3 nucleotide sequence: TGTGCCAGTAGTTCTCCCGGACTAGCGGGAGGTGTAGATACGCAGTATTTT. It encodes CASSSPGLAGGVDTQYF.

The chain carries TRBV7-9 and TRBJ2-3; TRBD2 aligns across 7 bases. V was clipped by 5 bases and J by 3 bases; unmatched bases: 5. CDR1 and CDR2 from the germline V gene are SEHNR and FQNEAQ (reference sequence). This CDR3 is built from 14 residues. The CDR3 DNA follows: TGTGCCAGCAGCCCCCGAGCGGGGACAGATACGCAGTATTTT. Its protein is CASSPRAGTDTQYF.

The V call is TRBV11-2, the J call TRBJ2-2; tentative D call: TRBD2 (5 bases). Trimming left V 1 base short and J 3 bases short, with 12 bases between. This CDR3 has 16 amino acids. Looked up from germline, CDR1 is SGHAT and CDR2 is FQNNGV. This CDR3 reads CASSLAYGIDTGELFF. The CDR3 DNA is TGTGCCAGCAGCTTAGCATACGGGATCGACACCGGGGAGCTGTTTTTT. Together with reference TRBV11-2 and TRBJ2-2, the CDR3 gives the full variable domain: EAGVAQSPRYKIIEKRQSVAFWCNPISGHATLYWYQQILGQGPKLLIQFQNNGVVDDSQLPKDRFSAERLKGVDSTLKIQPAKLEDSAVYLCASSLAYGIDTGELFFGEGSRLTVL.

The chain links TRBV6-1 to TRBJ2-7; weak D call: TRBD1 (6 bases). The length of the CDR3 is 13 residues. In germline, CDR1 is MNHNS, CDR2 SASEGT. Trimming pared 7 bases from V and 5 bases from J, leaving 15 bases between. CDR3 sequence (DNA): TGTGCCAGCATAAGGGACACGGCCAACGAGCAGTACTTC. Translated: CASIRDTANEQYF.

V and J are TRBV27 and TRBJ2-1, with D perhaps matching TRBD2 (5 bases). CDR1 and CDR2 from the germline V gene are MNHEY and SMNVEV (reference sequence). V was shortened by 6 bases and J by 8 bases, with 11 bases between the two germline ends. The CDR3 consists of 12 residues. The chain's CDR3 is CASSQLGDEQFF. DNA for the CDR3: TGTGCCAGCAGCCAACTCGGGGATGAGCAGTTCTTC.

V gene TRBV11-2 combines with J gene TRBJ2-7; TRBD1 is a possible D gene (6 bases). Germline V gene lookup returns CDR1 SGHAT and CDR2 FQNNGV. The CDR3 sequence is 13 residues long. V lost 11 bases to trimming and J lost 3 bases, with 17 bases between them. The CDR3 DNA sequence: TGTGCCGGTGGAAGGGGGAATTACTACGAGCAGTACTTC. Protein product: CAGGRGNYYEQYF.

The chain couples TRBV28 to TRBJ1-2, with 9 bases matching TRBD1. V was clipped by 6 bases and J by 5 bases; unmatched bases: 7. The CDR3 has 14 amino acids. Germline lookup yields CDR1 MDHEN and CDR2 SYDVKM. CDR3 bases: TGTGCCAGCAGCCCCACAGGGGGCAGGTATGGCTACACCTTC. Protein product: CASSPTGGRYGYTF.

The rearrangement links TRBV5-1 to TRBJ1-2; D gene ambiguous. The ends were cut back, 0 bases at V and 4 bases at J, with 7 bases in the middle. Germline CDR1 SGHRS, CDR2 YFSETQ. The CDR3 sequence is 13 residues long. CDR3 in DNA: TGCGCCAGCAGCTTGGCCGGGGTCTATGGCTACACCTTC. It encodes CASSLAGVYGYTF.

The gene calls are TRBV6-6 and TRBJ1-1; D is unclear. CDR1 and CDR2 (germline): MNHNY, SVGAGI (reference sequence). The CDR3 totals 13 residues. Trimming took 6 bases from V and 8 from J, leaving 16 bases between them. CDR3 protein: CASRPEAIGEAFF. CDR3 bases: TGTGCCAGCAGGCCAGAGGCAATCGGGGAAGCTTTCTTT.

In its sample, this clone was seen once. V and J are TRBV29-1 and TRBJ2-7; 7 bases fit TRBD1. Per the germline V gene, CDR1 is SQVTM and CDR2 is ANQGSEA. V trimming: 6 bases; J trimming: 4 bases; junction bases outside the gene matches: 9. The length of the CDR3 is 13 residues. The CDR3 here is CSVWTGGPYEQYF. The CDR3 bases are TGCAGCGTCTGGACAGGCGGCCCTTACGAGCAGTACTTC.

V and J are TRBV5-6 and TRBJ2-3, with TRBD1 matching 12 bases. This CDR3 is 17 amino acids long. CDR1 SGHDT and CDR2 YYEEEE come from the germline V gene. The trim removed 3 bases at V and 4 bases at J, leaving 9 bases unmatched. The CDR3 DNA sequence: TGTGCCAGCAGCTCGACCGGGACAGGGGGCGCGTCAGATACGCAGTATTTT. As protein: CASSSTGTGGASDTQYF. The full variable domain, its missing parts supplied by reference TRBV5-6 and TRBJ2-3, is DAGVTQSPTHLIKTRGQQVTLRCSPKSGHDTVSWYQQALGQGPQFIFQYYEEEERQRGNFPDRFSGHQFPNYSSELNVNALLLGDSALYLCASSSTGTGGASDTQYFGPGTRLTVL.

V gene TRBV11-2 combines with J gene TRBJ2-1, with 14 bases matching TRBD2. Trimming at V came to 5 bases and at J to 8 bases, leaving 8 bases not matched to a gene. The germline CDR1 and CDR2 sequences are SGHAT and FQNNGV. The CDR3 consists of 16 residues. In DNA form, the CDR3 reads TGTGCCAGCAGCCAGGGACTAGCGGGAGTTATGCATGAGCAGTTCTTC. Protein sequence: CASSQGLAGVMHEQFF.

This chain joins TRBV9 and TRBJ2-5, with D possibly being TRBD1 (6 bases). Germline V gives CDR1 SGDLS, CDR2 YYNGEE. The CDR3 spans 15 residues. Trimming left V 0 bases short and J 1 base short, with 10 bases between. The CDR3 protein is CASSVVGTLQETQYF. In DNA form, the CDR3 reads TGTGCCAGCAGCGTAGTCGGGACACTCCAAGAGACCCAGTACTTC.

CDR3 coding DNA: TGTGCCAGCAGCACCCAATATGACAGGGGAAGCGGCGAGCAGTACTTC. This gives the protein CASSTQYDRGSGEQYF. This rearrangement joins TRBV7-8 to TRBJ2-5, with TRBD1 matching 8 bases. TRBJ2-7 matches the DNA end more closely, so the J call is doubtful. Germline V gene data show CDR1 as SGHVS and CDR2 as FQNEAQ. CDR3 size: 16 residues.

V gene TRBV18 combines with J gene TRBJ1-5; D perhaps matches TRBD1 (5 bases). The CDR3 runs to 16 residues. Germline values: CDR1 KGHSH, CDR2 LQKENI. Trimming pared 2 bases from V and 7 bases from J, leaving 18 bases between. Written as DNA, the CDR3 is TGTGCCAGCTCACCAAACCCTCCTCGGGAGGGGCAGCCCCAGCATTTT. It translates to CASSPNPPREGQPQHF.

This chain's CDR3 is CASSIGGTTVGYGYTF. CDR3 DNA sequence: TGTGCCAGTAGTATAGGGGGGACTACTGTGGGCTATGGCTACACCTTC. The chain carries TRBV19 and TRBJ1-2, with D possibly matching TRBD1 (5 bases). CDR3 size: 16 residues. Trimming pared 1 base from V and 4 bases from J, leaving 16 bases between. CDR1 is LNHDA and CDR2 is SQIVND in the germline V gene (reference sequence).

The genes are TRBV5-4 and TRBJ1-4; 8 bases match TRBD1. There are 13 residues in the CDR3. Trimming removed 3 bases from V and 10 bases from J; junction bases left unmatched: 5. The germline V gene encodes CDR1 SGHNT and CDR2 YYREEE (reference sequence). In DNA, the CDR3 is TGTGCCAGCAGCTATCTACAGGGGGGAAAACTGTTTTTT. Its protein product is CASSYLQGGKLFF.

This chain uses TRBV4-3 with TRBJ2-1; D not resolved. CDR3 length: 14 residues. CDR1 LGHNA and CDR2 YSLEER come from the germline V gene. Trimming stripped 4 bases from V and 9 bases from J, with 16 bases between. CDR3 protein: CASSLNAASAEQFF. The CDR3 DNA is TGCGCCAGCAGCCTGAATGCGGCGTCTGCTGAGCAGTTCTTC.

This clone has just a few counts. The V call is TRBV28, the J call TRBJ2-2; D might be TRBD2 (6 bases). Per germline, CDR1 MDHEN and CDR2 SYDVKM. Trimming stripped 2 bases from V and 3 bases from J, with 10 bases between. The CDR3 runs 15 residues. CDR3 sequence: CASSLQGGDTGELFF. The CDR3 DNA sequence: TGTGCCAGCAGTTTACAGGGCGGGGACACCGGGGAGCTGTTTTTT.

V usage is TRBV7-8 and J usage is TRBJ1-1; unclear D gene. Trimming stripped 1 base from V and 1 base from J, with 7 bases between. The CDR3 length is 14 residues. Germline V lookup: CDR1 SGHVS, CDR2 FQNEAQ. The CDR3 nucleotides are TGTGCCAGCAGCTTAGGTTCAGGGAACACTGAAGCTTTCTTT. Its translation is CASSLGSGNTEAFF.

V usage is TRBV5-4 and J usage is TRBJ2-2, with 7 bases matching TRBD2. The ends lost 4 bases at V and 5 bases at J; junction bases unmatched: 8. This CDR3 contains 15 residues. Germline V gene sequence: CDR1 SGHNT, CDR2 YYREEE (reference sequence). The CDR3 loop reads CASSLPLAETGELFF. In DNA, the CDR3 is TGTGCCAGCAGCCTTCCCCTAGCGGAGACCGGGGAGCTGTTTTTT.

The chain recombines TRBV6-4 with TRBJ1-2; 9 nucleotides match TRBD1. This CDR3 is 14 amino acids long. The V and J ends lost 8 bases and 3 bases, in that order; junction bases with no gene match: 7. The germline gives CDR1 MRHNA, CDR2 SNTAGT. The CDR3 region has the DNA TGTGCCAGCTCCTGGACAGGGGACCACTATGGCTACACCTTC. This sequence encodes CASSWTGDHYGYTF.

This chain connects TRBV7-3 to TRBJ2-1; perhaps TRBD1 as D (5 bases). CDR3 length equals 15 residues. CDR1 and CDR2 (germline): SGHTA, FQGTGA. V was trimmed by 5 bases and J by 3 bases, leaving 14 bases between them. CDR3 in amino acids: CASSPMADNYNEQFF. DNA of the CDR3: TGTGCCAGCAGCCCCATGGCGGACAACTACAATGAGCAGTTCTTC.